Listed here are 5 T cell receptor beta chains from one sample, sequenced in a study of T cell clonotyping in hematopoietic cell transplantation. Profiled with immunoSEQ multiplex PCR; TCRdb holds only in-frame clones, not every one. The sample carries about 11,000 clones, nearly 90% recorded once. The sequences come from PBMCs, collected 100 days after allogeneic stem cell transplant. The receptors were sampled from a female patient in her 60s who had an allogeneic stem cell transplant from an unrelated donor, so the T cells may come from the graft donor. Some clones in this sample may be carry-over from other donors' samples.

The chain has TRBV7-9 and TRBJ1-2; D ambiguous. The length of the CDR3 is 13 residues. CDR1 SEHNR and CDR2 FQNEAQ come from the germline V gene (reference sequence). Trimming removed 2 bases at V and 4 bases at J, with 8 bases between. The CDR3 bases are TGTGCCAGCAGCTTAATGACGGGCTATGGCTACACCTTC. The encoded protein is CASSLMTGYGYTF.

The gene calls are TRBV15 and TRBJ1-5, with 7 bases that match TRBD1. The junction had 5 bases not matched to a gene; V was cut back by 4 bases and J by 5 bases. CDR1 and CDR2 (germline): LNHNV, YYDKDF (reference sequence). CDR3 size: 14 residues. This CDR3 is CATSKGGWDQPQHF. The CDR3 DNA reads TGTGCCACCAGCAAAGGGGGCTGGGATCAGCCCCAGCATTTT.

This clone occurred once. This chain connects TRBV7-3 to TRBJ2-6; unclear D gene. V was shortened by 2 bases and J by 1 base, with 3 bases between the two germline ends. CDR1 SGHTA and CDR2 FQGTGA come from the germline V gene. The CDR3 is 14 amino acids. As DNA, the CDR3 is TGTGCCAGCAGCTTACAGTCTGGGGCCAACGTCCTGACTTTC. Amino acid sequence: CASSLQSGANVLTF.

Sample share makes this clone medium-sized (0.01 to 0.1%). V is TRBV6-1 and J is TRBJ2-7; D perhaps matches TRBD1 (6 bases). The CDR3 is 15 residues long. Trimming pared 6 bases from V and 3 bases from J, leaving 18 bases between. Germline V gene data show CDR1 as MNHNS and CDR2 as SASEGT. This CDR3 reads CASSAPGAILYEQYF. The CDR3 DNA sequence: TGTGCCAGCAGCGCCCCAGGGGCGATTCTCTACGAGCAGTACTTC.

V usage is TRBV7-6 and J usage is TRBJ1-5; TRBD1 matches 7 bases. CDR1 is SGHVS, CDR2 FNYEAQ, per germline. The CDR3 has 17 residues. V was clipped by 0 bases and J by 5 bases; unmatched bases: 10. CDR3 sequence (DNA): TGTGCCAGCAGCTTAGCGACAGGGAAGTTGGGCGATCAGCCCCAGCATTTT. Translating gives CASSLATGKLGDQPQHF.